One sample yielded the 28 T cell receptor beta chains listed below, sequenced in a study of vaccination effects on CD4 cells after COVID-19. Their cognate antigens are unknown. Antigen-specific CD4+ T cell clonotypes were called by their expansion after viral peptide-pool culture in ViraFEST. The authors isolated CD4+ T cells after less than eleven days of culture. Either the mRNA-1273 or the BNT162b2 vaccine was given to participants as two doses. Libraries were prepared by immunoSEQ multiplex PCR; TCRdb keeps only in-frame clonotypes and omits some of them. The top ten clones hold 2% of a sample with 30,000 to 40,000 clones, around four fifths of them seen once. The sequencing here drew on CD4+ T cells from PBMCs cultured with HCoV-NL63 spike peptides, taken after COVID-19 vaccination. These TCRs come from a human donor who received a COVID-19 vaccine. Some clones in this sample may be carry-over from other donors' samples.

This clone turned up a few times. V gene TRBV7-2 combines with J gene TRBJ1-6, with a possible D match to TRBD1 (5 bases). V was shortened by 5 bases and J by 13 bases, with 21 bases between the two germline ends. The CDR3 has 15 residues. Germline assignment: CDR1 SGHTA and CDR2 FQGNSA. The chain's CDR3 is CASSPWQGSSVPLHF. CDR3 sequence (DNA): TGTGCCAGCAGCCCCTGGCAGGGAAGTTCGGTCCCCCTCCACTTT.

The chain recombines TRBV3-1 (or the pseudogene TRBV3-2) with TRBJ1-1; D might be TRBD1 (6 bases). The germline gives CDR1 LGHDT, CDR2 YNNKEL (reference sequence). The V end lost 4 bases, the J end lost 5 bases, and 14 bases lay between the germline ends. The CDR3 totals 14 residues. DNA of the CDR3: TGTGCCAGCAGCCTATCAGGGGCGAGGACTGAAGCTTTCTTT. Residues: CASSLSGARTEAFF.

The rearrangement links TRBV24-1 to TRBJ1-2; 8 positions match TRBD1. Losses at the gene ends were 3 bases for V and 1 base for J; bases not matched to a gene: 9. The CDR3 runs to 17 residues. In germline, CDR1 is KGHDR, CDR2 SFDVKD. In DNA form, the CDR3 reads TGTGCCACCAGTGATGGAGCCCAGGGACAGGTTAACTATGGCTACACCTTC. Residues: CATSDGAQGQVNYGYTF.

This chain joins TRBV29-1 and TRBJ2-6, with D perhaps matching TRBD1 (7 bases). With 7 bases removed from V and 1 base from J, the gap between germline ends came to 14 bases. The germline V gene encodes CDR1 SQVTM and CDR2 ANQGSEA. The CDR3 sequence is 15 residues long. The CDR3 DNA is TGCAGCGCGGAGGGGGCACGGTCTGGGGCCAACGTCCTGACTTTC. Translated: CSAEGARSGANVLTF.

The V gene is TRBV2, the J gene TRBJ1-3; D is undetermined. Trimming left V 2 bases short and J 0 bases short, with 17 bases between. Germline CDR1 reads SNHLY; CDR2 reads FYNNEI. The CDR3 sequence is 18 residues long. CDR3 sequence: CASSERRTAPSSGNTIYF. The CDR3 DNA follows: TGTGCCAGCAGTGAACGGAGAACAGCACCATCCTCTGGAAACACCATATATTTT.

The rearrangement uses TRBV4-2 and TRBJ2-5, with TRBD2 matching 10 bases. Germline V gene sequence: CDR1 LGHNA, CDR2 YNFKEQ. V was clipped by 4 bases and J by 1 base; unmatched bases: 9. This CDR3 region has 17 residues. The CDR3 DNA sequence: TGTGCCAGCAGCCTAACTACTAGCGGGGTTTTCCAAGAGACCCAGTACTTC. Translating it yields CASSLTTSGVFQETQYF.

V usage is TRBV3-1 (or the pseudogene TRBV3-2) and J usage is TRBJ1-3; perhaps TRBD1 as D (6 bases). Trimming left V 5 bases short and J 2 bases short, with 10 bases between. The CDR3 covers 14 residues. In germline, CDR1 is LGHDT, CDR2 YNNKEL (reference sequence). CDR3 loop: CASSSRGAGNTIYF. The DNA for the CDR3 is TGTGCCAGCAGCTCCAGGGGCGCTGGAAACACCATATATTTT.

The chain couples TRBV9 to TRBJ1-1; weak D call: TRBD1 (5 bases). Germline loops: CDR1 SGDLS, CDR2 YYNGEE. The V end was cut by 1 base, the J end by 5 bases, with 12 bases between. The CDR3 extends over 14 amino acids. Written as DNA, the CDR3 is TGTGCCAGCAGCGTAACTAATGGGGGTACTGAAGCTTTCTTT. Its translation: CASSVTNGGTEAFF.

CDR3 DNA: TGTGCCAGCAGAGGGACTAGCGGGTACACCGGGGAGCTGTTTTTT. Translated, it gives CASRGTSGYTGELFF. The genes are TRBV2 and TRBJ2-2; 12 bases align to TRBD2. V was clipped by 6 bases and J by 3 bases; unmatched bases: 2. The length of the CDR3 is 15 residues. Looked up from germline, CDR1 is SNHLY and CDR2 is FYNNEI. Using reference TRBV2 and TRBJ2-2 for the parts outside the CDR3, the full variable domain is EPEVTQTPSHQVTQMGQEVILRCVPISNHLYFYWYRQILGQKVEFLVSFYNNEISEKSEIFDDQFSVERPDGSNFTLKIRSTKLEDSAMYFCASRGTSGYTGELFFGEGSRLTVL.

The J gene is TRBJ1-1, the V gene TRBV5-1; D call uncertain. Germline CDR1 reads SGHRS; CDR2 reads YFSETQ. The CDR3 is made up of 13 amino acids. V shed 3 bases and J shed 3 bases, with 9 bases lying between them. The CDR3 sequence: CASSSNLDTEAFF. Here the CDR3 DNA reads TGCGCCAGCAGCTCAAACCTGGACACTGAAGCTTTCTTT.

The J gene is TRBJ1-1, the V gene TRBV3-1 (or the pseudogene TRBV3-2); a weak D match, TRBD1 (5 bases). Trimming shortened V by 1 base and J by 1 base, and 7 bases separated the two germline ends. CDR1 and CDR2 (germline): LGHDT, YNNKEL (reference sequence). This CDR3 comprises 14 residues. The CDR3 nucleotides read TGTGCCAGCAGCCAAGGGGACGAGAACACTGAAGCTTTCTTT. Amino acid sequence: CASSQGDENTEAFF.

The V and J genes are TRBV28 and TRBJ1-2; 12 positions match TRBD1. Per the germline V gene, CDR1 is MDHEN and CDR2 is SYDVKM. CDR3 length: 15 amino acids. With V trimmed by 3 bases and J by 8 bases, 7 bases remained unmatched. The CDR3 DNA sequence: TGTGCCAGCAGTTTCCCTGGGACAGGGGGCGGCGGCTACACCTTC. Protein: CASSFPGTGGGGYTF.

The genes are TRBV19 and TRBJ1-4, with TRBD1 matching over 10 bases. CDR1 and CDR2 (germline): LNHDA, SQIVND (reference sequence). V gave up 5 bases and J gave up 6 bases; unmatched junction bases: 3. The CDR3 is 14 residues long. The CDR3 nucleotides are TGTGCCAGTAGTCGGACAGGGGGAGATGAAAAACTGTTTTTT. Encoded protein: CASSRTGGDEKLFF.

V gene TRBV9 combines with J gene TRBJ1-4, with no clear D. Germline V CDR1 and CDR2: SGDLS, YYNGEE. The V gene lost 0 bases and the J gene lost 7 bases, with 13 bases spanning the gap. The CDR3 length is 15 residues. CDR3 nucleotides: TGTGCCAGCAGCGTAGTGGGCTCCCGCGGTGAAAAACTGTTTTTT. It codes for CASSVVGSRGEKLFF.

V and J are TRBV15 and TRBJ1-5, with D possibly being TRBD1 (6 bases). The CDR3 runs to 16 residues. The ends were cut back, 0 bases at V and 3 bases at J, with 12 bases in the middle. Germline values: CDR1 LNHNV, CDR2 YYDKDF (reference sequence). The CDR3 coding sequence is TGTGCCACCAGCAGAGACCCTACAGGGACCAATCAGCCCCAGCATTTT. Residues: CATSRDPTGTNQPQHF.

The CDR3 DNA sequence: TGTGCCAGCAGCCACATCGCGGGAAACACCATATATTTT. This gives the protein CASSHIAGNTIYF. The chain links TRBV3-1 (or the pseudogene TRBV3-2) to TRBJ1-3; D gene unclear. The germline V gene has CDR1 LGHDT and CDR2 YNNKEL (reference sequence). Trimming pared 3 bases from V and 4 bases from J, leaving 7 bases between. CDR3 size: 13 residues.

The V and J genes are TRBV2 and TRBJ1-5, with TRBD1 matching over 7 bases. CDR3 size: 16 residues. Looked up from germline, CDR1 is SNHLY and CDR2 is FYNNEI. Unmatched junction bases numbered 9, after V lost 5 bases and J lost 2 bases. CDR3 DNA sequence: TGTGCCAGCAGTTCCAGGGGGTGGACTGGCAATCAGCCCCAGCATTTT. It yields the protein CASSSRGWTGNQPQHF.

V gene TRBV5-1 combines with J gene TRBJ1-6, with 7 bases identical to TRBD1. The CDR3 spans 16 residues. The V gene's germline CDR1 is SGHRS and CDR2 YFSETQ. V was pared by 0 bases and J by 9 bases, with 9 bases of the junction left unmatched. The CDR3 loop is CASSLAPGTELSPLHF. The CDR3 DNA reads TGCGCCAGCAGCTTGGCCCCAGGGACAGAGCTTTCACCCCTCCACTTT.

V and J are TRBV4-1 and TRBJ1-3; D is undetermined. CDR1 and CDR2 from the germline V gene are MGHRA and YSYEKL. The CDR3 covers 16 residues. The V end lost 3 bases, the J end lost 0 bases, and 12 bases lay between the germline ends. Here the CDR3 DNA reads TGCGCCAGCAGCCAGGAAGACGTTTACTCTGGAAACACCATATATTTT. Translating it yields CASSQEDVYSGNTIYF.

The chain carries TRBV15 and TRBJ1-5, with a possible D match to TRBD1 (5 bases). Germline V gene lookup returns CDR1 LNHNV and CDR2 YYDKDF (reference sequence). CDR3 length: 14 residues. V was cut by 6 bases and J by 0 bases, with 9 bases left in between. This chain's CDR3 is CATSRGNSNQPQHF. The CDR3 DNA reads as TGTGCCACCAGTCGGGGCAATAGCAATCAGCCCCAGCATTTT.

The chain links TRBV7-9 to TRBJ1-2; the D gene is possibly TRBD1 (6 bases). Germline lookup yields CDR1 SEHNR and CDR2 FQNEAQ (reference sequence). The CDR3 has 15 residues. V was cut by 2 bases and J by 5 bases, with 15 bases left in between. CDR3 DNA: TGTGCCAGCAGCTTATTTAGACAGGCAGAGTATGGCTACACCTTC. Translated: CASSLFRQAEYGYTF.

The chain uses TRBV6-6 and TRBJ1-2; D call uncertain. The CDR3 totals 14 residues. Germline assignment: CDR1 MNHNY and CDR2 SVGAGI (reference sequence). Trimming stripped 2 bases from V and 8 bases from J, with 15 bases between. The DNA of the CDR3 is TGTGCCAGCAGTTACGACACCACCCGGTGGGGCTACACCTTC. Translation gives CASSYDTTRWGYTF.

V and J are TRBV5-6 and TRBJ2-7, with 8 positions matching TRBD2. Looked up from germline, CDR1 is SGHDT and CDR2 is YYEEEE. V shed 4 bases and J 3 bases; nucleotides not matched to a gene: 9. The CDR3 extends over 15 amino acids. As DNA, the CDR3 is TGTGCCAGCAGCACCCGGGGGGGCCGATTCTACGAGCAGTACGTC. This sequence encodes CASSTRGGRFYEQYV.

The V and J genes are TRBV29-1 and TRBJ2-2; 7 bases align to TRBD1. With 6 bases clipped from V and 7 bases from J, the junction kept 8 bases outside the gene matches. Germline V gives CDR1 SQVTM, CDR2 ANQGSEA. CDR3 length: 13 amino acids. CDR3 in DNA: TGCAGCGTAGGGACAGCCTTAGTCGGGGAGCTGTTTTTT. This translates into CSVGTALVGELFF.

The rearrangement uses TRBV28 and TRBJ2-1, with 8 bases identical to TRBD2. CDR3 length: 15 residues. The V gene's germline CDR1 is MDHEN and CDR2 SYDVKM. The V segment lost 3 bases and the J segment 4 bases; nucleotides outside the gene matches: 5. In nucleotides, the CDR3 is TGTGCCAGCAGTTTGGCGCTAGCGGGTTACAATGAGCAGTTCTTC. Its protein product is CASSLALAGYNEQFF.

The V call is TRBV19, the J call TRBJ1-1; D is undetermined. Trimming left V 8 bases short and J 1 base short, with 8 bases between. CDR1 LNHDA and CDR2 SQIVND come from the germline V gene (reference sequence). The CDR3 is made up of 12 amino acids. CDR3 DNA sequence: TGTGCCAGTCGGACGGCGAACACTGAAGCTTTCTTT. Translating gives CASRTANTEAFF. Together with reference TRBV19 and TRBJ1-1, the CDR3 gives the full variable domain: DGGITQSPKYLFRKEGQNVTLSCEQNLNHDAMYWYRQDPGQGLRLIYYSQIVNDFQKGDIAEGYSVSREKKESFPLTVTSAQKNPTAFYLCASRTANTEAFFGQGTRLTVV.

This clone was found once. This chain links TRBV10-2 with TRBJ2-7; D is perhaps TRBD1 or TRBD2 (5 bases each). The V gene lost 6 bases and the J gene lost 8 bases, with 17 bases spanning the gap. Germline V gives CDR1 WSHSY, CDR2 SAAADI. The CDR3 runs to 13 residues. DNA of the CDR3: TGCGCCAGCAGAGGGGTGGGGACCGACAAGCAGTACGTC. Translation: CASRGVGTDKQYV.

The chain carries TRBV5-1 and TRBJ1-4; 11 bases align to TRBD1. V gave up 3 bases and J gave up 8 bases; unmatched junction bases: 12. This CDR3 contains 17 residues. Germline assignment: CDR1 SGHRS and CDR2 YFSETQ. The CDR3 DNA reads TGCGCCAGCAGCTCAAGAAGGACAGGGGGCGGTGGAGAAAAACTGTTTTTT. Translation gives CASSSRRTGGGGEKLFF.